This TCR beta chain was recovered during a study of Ad26.COV2.S vaccination and SARS-CoV-2 variants. Overall study results and limits: Higher spike-specific TCR breadth was found in vaccine recipients than in placebo recipients. Vaccinees and placebo recipients showed similar non-spike TCR breadth. Marked by substantial breadth, spike-specific CD8+ and CD4+ T cell responses were reportedly seen after vaccination.

The germline CDR1 and CDR2 sequences are SEHNR and FQNEAQ (reference sequence). This CDR3 region has 14 residues. V dropped 4 bases and J dropped 5; count of bases not matched to a gene: 5. Regarding treatment: 15 to 20 received Ad26.COV2.S at low or high dose, single or two shots; roughly five received placebo; per-sample allocation not given. Vaccine and placebo recipients were sampled on day 63 after the first injection. Sequencing used immunoSEQ multiplex PCR; TCRdb keeps in-frame clones, though not all of them. The sample has around 450,000 clones; 80% to 90% are singletons. As for this clone: What it recognizes is unknown.

This TCR came from a person aged 18-60 years who received the Ad26.COV2.S COVID-19 vaccine or a placebo. Sample: peripheral blood, taken in a trial of Ad26.COV2.S vaccine versus placebo. This chain connects TRBV7-9 to TRBJ2-7; TRBD2 agrees at 10 bases. The CDR3: CASSSGLALDEQYF. The CDR3 DNA sequence: TGTGCCAGCAGCTCGGGACTAGCGCTGGACGAGCAGTACTTC.